A selection of T cell receptor beta chains follows, all from one sample in a study of molecular identifiers for immune sequencing clone quantification. TCRdb redid the calling of the PCR reads with MiXCR, one entry per CDR3 protein. The data hold 10,000 to 12,000 distinct CDR3 sequences, with about 20% observed a single time. The sample comprised naive CD8+ T cells from blood, with Jurkat cell RNA spiked in. These receptors came from a human donor in good health. Some libraries in this study had Jurkat cell RNA spiked in. Each CDR3 is given without its conserved first and last residue.

j_call: TRBJ2-5
v_call: TRBV14
cdr3_aa: ASSQDRGPETQY

j_call: TRBJ2-7
v_call: TRBV6-5
cdr3_aa: ASSWGESSYEQY

j_call: TRBJ2-1
v_call: TRBV2
cdr3_aa: ASSEGPLLAGAYNEQF

j_call: TRBJ2-7
v_call: TRBV6-5
cdr3_aa: ASSYGQGAYEQY

j_call: TRBJ2-3
v_call: TRBV19
cdr3_aa: ASSMDVVNTQY

j_call: TRBJ2-4
v_call: TRBV7-9
cdr3_aa: ASSLEEILGQGAPWKNIQY

j_call: TRBJ2-3
v_call: TRBV13
cdr3_aa: ASSAGNQLGDTDTQY

j_call: TRBJ2-7
v_call: TRBV7-9
cdr3_aa: ASSSSGRAFNEQY

j_call: TRBJ2-1
v_call: TRBV7-9
cdr3_aa: ASSLPQDNEQF

j_call: TRBJ2-7
v_call: TRBV6-2/TRBV6-3
cdr3_aa: ASSYGTDYEQY

j_call: TRBJ2-3
v_call: TRBV9
cdr3_aa: ASSDGDRRVTDTQY

j_call: TRBJ2-7
v_call: TRBV9
cdr3_aa: ASSVVAESTYEQY

j_call: TRBJ2-6
v_call: TRBV24-1
cdr3_aa: ATSDTSSGANVLT

j_call: TRBJ2-1
v_call: TRBV28
cdr3_aa: ASSSPGEQF

j_call: TRBJ1-2
v_call: TRBV5-6
cdr3_aa: ASSLVRATRLEGYT

j_call: TRBJ2-6
v_call: TRBV11-2
cdr3_aa: ASSSVGVTDSPGANVLT

j_call: TRBJ2-7
v_call: TRBV20-1
cdr3_aa: SAREWADITREQY

j_call: TRBJ2-3
v_call: TRBV3-1
cdr3_aa: ASSRDPGLAESTDTQY

j_call: TRBJ2-2
v_call: TRBV5-6
cdr3_aa: ASSLLGLEGGELF

j_call: TRBJ2-7
v_call: TRBV4-2
cdr3_aa: ASSHPAAGELLYEQY

j_call: TRBJ1-1
v_call: TRBV7-9
cdr3_aa: ASSLEPGGTEAF

j_call: TRBJ2-2
v_call: TRBV7-9
cdr3_aa: ASSPPGTGTGELF

j_call: TRBJ2-7
v_call: TRBV28
cdr3_aa: ASSLPGYEQY

j_call: TRBJ2-3
v_call: TRBV6-2/TRBV6-3
cdr3_aa: ASTKDYLSTDTQY

j_call: TRBJ2-1
v_call: TRBV10-3
cdr3_aa: AISESAVRSYNEQF

j_call: TRBJ2-7
v_call: TRBV20-1
cdr3_aa: SARDRTLAGVTEQY

j_call: TRBJ2-7
v_call: TRBV27
cdr3_aa: AGSLGDEQY

j_call: TRBJ1-5
v_call: TRBV28
cdr3_aa: ASSLGRGDQPQH

j_call: TRBJ2-5
v_call: TRBV5-8
cdr3_aa: ASSLAPFYPEETQY

j_call: TRBJ2-3
v_call: TRBV21-1
cdr3_aa: ASSKATSGFTDTQY

j_call: TRBJ2-1
v_call: TRBV5-6
cdr3_aa: ASSWGLAGGPIDNEQF

j_call: TRBJ2-7
v_call: TRBV6-5
cdr3_aa: ASSYEGTAAYEQY

j_call: TRBJ2-3
v_call: TRBV4-2
cdr3_aa: ASSQDSGTSGIDAQY

j_call: TRBJ2-2
v_call: TRBV4-3
cdr3_aa: ASSQEGTGVVRELF

j_call: TRBJ2-1
v_call: TRBV13
cdr3_aa: ASSSRENEQF

j_call: TRBJ2-3
v_call: TRBV5-6
cdr3_aa: ASSLALAGNTDTQY

j_call: TRBJ2-3
v_call: TRBV6-5
cdr3_aa: ASRLAGADTQY

j_call: TRBJ1-5
v_call: TRBV29-1
cdr3_aa: SVEAEGGQPQH

j_call: TRBJ2-6
v_call: TRBV9
cdr3_aa: ASSPDRVVFSGANVLT